A selection of T cell receptor beta chains follows, all from one sample in a study of T cell repertoires and HLA-DP antigens. What these receptors recognize is not known. Repertoires were generated with immunoSEQ multiplex PCR, while TCRdb's copy carries only in-frame clones and drops some. The sample yields 75,000 to 90,000 clones, approximately 86% seen once. Sequencing was performed on CD4+ T cells from PBMCs. These receptors came from a man aged 50 to 59 in good health and CMV-seronegative. Each CDR3 is given with its conserved first and last residue. Fields, in order: J gene, D gene, clone size, V gene, CDR3 protein, CDR3 DNA. The D gene is left open where the match is weak. For some rows the clone size is stated as once, few or many, or as a class when expanded; others skip it.

>TRBJ2-5|NA|NA|TRBV27
CASSTSRGGSQETQYF
TGTGCCAGCAGTACCTCTAGGGGGGGGTCACAAGAGACCCAGTACTTC
>TRBJ1-4|NA|NA|TRBV6-6
CASSSGGALEKLFF
TGTGCCAGCAGCTCGGGGGGGGCGCTTGAAAAACTGTTTTTT
>TRBJ1-2|TRBD1|once|TRBV9
CASSPDRADNGYTF
TGTGCCAGCAGCCCGGACAGGGCGGATAATGGCTACACCTTC
>TRBJ1-2|TRBD1|NA|TRBV30
CAWGQGAGYGYTF
TGTGCCTGGGGACAGGGGGCCGGCTATGGCTACACCTTC
>TRBJ1-5|NA|NA|TRBV19
CASSPGSGGQPQHF
TGTGCCAGTAGCCCAGGGTCCGGGGGGCAGCCCCAGCATTTT
>TRBJ1-3|NA|NA|TRBV6-5
CASSYSRGSSGNTIYF
TGTGCCAGCAGTTACAGTCGGGGGAGCTCTGGAAACACCATATATTTT
>TRBJ2-5|NA|NA|TRBV15
CATSFLGSGGTQYF
TGTGCCACCTCCTTTCTCGGTTCCGGTGGGACCCAGTACTTC
>TRBJ2-7|TRBD2|few|TRBV7-2
CASSLSGGGTYEQYF
TGTGCCAGCAGCTTATCAGGCGGGGGAACCTACGAGCAGTACTTC
>TRBJ2-4|TRBD2|NA|TRBV7-3
CASSLTGGTSSRNIQYF
TGTGCCAGCAGCTTAACGGGAGGGACTAGCAGCCGAAACATTCAGTACTTC
>TRBJ1-1|NA|NA|TRBV5-1
CASSDTGLLNTEAFF
TGCGCCAGCAGCGACACGGGACTTTTGAACACTGAAGCTTTCTTT
>TRBJ1-4|TRBD1|once|TRBV25-1
CASRQDRGGEKLFF
TGTGCCAGCAGACAAGACAGGGGAGGGGAAAAACTGTTTTTT
>TRBJ2-7|TRBD1|NA|TRBV4-1
CASSQVAGTGPYEQYF
TGCGCCAGCAGCCAAGTTGCGGGGACAGGCCCCTACGAGCAGTACTTC
>TRBJ1-2|TRBD1|NA|TRBV19
CASSTPGTGDYGYTF
TGTGCCAGTAGTACCCCCGGGACAGGGGACTATGGCTACACCTTC
>TRBJ2-2|NA|few|TRBV6-5
CASSYFGGELFF
TGTGCCAGCAGTTACTTTGGCGGGGAGCTGTTTTTT
>TRBJ1-2|NA|NA|TRBV6-6
CASSISGTSYGYTF
TGTGCCAGCAGTATTTCCGGGACATCCTATGGCTACACCTTC
>TRBJ2-1|TRBD2|NA|TRBV6-4
CASSLRPSGGIYEQFF
TGTGCCAGCAGTCTACGTCCTAGCGGGGGGATATATGAGCAGTTCTTC
>TRBJ1-5|TRBD1|NA|TRBV5-1
CASSPTGSPQPQHF
TGCGCCAGCAGCCCGACAGGGTCCCCTCAGCCCCAGCATTTT
>TRBJ2-3|TRBD2|NA|TRBV28
CASSSPPPGRATDTQYF
TGTGCCAGCAGTTCCCCTCCCCCCGGGAGGGCCACAGATACGCAGTATTTT
>TRBJ2-7|TRBD2|NA|TRBV7-2
CASSQLAGAGEQYF
TGTGCCAGCAGCCAACTAGCGGGAGCTGGCGAGCAGTACTTC
>TRBJ2-7|TRBD1|NA|TRBV6-5
CASSYSRTGGNEQYF
TGTGCCAGCAGTTACTCCCGGACAGGGGGGAACGAGCAGTACTTC
>TRBJ2-3|TRBD2|NA|TRBV7-8
CASSLDVAGASTDTQYF
TGTGCCAGCAGCTTAGACGTAGCGGGGGCCAGCACAGATACGCAGTATTTT
>TRBJ1-3|NA|NA|TRBV19
CASIEGTPGNTIYF
TGTGCCAGTATCGAGGGAACCCCTGGAAACACCATATATTTT
>TRBJ1-4|NA|NA|TRBV7-2
CASSLDVTDEKLFF
TGTGCCAGCAGCTTAGATGTGACAGATGAAAAACTGTTTTTT
>TRBJ1-1|TRBD1|NA|TRBV7-9
CASSPYFGTGDTEAFF
TGTGCCAGCAGCCCTTATTTCGGGACAGGGGACACTGAAGCTTTCTTT
>TRBJ2-1|TRBD2|few|TRBV10-3
CAISDDTSGNNEQFF
TGTGCCATCAGTGACGATACTAGCGGAAACAATGAGCAGTTCTTC
>TRBJ2-1|TRBD2|NA|TRBV7-9
CASSFRSGRGSSYNEQFF
TGTGCCAGCAGCTTCCGCAGCGGGAGGGGGAGCTCCTACAATGAGCAGTTCTTC
>TRBJ2-1|NA|NA|TRBV7-2
CASSLARVGDEQFF
TGTGCCAGCAGCTTAGCTAGGGTTGGGGATGAGCAGTTCTTC
>TRBJ2-3|NA|NA|TRBV15
CATSVSPRDTQYF
TGTGCCACCAGCGTGTCCCCACGGGATACGCAGTATTTT
>TRBJ2-3|NA|NA|TRBV21-1
CASSKWGAKNTDTQYF
TGTGCCAGCAGCAAATGGGGGGCGAAAAACACAGATACGCAGTATTTT
>TRBJ2-6|NA|NA|TRBV27
CASRPILGSSGANVLTF
TGTGCCAGCAGACCAATTTTAGGATCCTCTGGGGCCAACGTCCTGACTTTC
>TRBJ1-2|NA|NA|TRBV28
CASSYSYGYTF
TGTGCCAGCAGCTACTCCTATGGCTACACCTTC
>TRBJ2-1|TRBD2|NA|TRBV6-4
CASSEGLAGYNEQFF
TGTGCCAGCAGTGAGGGACTAGCGGGCTACAATGAGCAGTTCTTC
>TRBJ1-1|TRBD1|NA|TRBV2
CASSRTGQNSEAFF
TGTGCCAGCAGTAGGACAGGGCAAAATTCGGAAGCTTTCTTT
>TRBJ2-3|NA|NA|TRBV21-1
CARSGGFTDTQYF
TGTGCCAGGAGCGGGGGGTTCACAGATACGCAGTATTTT
>TRBJ1-6|NA|NA|TRBV9
CASSVVGDASPLHF
TGTGCCAGCAGCGTAGTGGGGGATGCTTCACCCCTCCACTTT
>TRBJ2-6|NA|NA|TRBV19
CASTESSGANVLTF
TGTGCCAGTACTGAAAGCTCTGGGGCCAACGTCCTGACTTTC
>TRBJ2-5|TRBD1|NA|TRBV19
CASSITGGESLQYF
TGTGCCAGTAGTATCACAGGGGGCGAGTCGCTCCAGTACTTC
>TRBJ2-1|TRBD1|NA|TRBV6-4
CASSRDRGLDEQFF
TGTGCCAGCAGCCGGGACAGGGGGCTGGATGAGCAGTTCTTC
>TRBJ2-3|TRBD2|NA|TRBV7-2
CASSSGDGRAPSSWDTQYF
TGTGCCAGCAGCTCCGGGGACGGGAGGGCCCCGTCTTCTTGGGATACGCAGTATTTT
>TRBJ2-3|NA|NA|TRBV6-5
CASSTSGGPGDTQYF
NA
>TRBJ2-1|TRBD2|NA|TRBV4-1
CASSQATSGTHFDEQFF
TGCGCCAGCAGCCAAGCTACTAGCGGGACCCATTTCGATGAGCAGTTCTTC
>TRBJ1-1|NA|NA|TRBV4-2
CASSQDQYLNTEAFF
TGTGCCAGCAGCCAAGACCAATACCTGAACACTGAAGCTTTCTTT
>TRBJ2-7|NA|once|TRBV2
CASSEKGLQYF
TGTGCCAGCAGTGAAAAGGGGCTGCAGTACTTC
>TRBJ1-5|NA|NA|TRBV28
CASSLSGAPNQPQHF
TGTGCCAGCAGTTTATCTGGGGCACCCAATCAGCCCCAGCATTTT
>TRBJ1-2|TRBD1|NA|TRBV19
CASSISGTGGGYTF
TGTGCCAGTAGTATATCGGGAACAGGGGGTGGCTACACCTTC